Listed here are 7 T cell receptor beta chains from one sample, sequenced in a study of OX40 agonist ivuxolimab in advanced cancers. The protocol was immunoSEQ multiplex PCR, while the TCRdb copy is restricted to in-frame clones and leaves out a portion. The sample shows approximately 90,000 clones, over 75% of them seen only once. Sample: CD4+ or CD8+ T cells sorted from blood, taken in a trial of the OX40 agonist ivuxolimab. The receptors derive from an adult with an advanced solid tumor such as melanoma, head and neck, liver or kidney cancer.

The chain has TRBV5-6 and TRBJ2-7, with TRBD1 matching 9 bases. Germline loops: CDR1 SGHDT, CDR2 YYEEEE. CDR3 length: 16 residues. The V and J ends lost 3 bases and 7 bases, in that order; junction bases with no gene match: 14. The CDR3: CASSSRGTGWSYEQYV. In DNA form, the CDR3 reads TGTGCCAGCAGCTCGCGAGGGACAGGGTGGTCGTATGAGCAGTACGTC.

V usage is TRBV29-1 and J usage is TRBJ1-3; maybe TRBD1 (6 bases). Germline lookup yields CDR1 SQVTM and CDR2 ANQGSEA. Trimming left V 6 bases short and J 0 bases short, with 15 bases between. The CDR3 contains 15 residues. The CDR3 spells CSVWDTQSSGNTIYF. CDR3 sequence (DNA): TGCAGCGTCTGGGACACCCAAAGCTCTGGAAACACCATATATTTT.

The chain recombines TRBV28 with TRBJ1-1, with D hard to call. Germline V gene data show CDR1 as MDHEN and CDR2 as SYDVKM. CDR3 length equals 10 residues. With 8 bases removed from V and 7 bases from J, the gap between germline ends came to 8 bases. CDR3 coding DNA: TGTGCCAGCTTTAAAAATGAAGCTTTCTTT. This gives the protein CASFKNEAFF. Together with reference TRBV28 and TRBJ1-1, the CDR3 gives the full variable domain: DVKVTQSSRYLVKRTGEKVFLECVQDMDHENMFWYRQDPGLGLRLIYFSYDVKMKEKGDIPEGYSVSREKKERFSLILESASTNQTSMYLCASFKNEAFFGQGTRLTVV.

The chain joins TRBV28 to TRBJ2-1; 16 bases fit TRBD2. J was trimmed by 6 bases and V by 4 bases; bases with no gene match: 6. Germline values: CDR1 MDHEN, CDR2 SYDVKM. The CDR3 consists of 17 residues. CDR3 region: CASSWGLAGGPGNEQFF. CDR3 nucleotide sequence: TGTGCCAGCAGTTGGGGACTAGCGGGAGGGCCGGGCAATGAGCAGTTCTTC.

The rearrangement links TRBV28 to TRBJ1-4, with 9 nucleotides matching TRBD1. Germline assignment: CDR1 MDHEN and CDR2 SYDVKM. V shed 6 bases, J shed 5 bases, and the junction held 1 base outside the gene matches. This CDR3 comprises 13 residues. In DNA, the CDR3 is TGTGCCAGCAGGGGACAGGGAAATGAAAAACTGTTTTTT. Protein product: CASRGQGNEKLFF.

The chain is built from TRBV7-2 and TRBJ1-5; D is unclear. V dropped 4 bases and J dropped 4 bases, with 17 bases sitting between them. CDR1 and CDR2 from the germline V gene are SGHTA and FQGNSA. This CDR3 contains 16 residues. CDR3 sequence reads: CASSSQPGWSNQPQHF. The CDR3 nucleotides read TGTGCCAGCAGCTCCCAGCCGGGTTGGTCTAATCAGCCCCAGCATTTT.

The sample holds a few counts of this clone. The chain recombines TRBV27 with TRBJ2-1, with 10 positions matching TRBD2. From germline, CDR1 is MNHEY and CDR2 SMNVEV (reference sequence). The CDR3 covers 15 residues. J gave up 2 bases and V 5 bases, and 3 bases lay outside the gene matches. The CDR3 is CASSPTSGTYNEQFF. In nucleotides, the CDR3 is TGTGCCAGCAGTCCTACTAGCGGGACCTACAATGAGCAGTTCTTC.